The 27 T cell receptor beta chains below all came from one sample that was sequenced in a study of T cell changes during pregnancy in multiple sclerosis. Generated by immunoSEQ multiplex PCR, the TCRdb table keeps only in-frame clones and is missing some. There are under 130,000 clones in the sample; 91% occur only once, and about 3% lies in the top ten. Sequencing used peripheral blood, obtained after pregnancy. These receptors all stem from a female donor with multiple sclerosis, enrolled in a pregnancy study.

J is TRBJ2-5 and V is TRBV27, with D possibly matching TRBD1 (6 bases). In germline, CDR1 is MNHEY, CDR2 SMNVEV (reference sequence). This CDR3 comprises 13 residues. V was cut by 7 bases and J by 1 base, with 10 bases left in between. In nucleotides, the CDR3 is TGTGCCAGCACCCAGACAGGCCAAGAGACCCAGTACTTC. Its translation: CASTQTGQETQYF.

The J gene is TRBJ1-4, the V gene TRBV5-8; TRBD1 might be the D (5 bases). Germline V gene sequence: CDR1 SGHTS, CDR2 YDEGEE. The V end lost 0 bases, the J end lost 0 bases, and 9 bases lay between the germline ends. The CDR3 runs 16 residues. This CDR3 is CASSLDGTPTNEKLFF. The DNA for the CDR3 is TGTGCCAGCAGCTTGGATGGGACTCCAACTAATGAAAAACTGTTTTTT.

The chain links TRBV16 to TRBJ1-5; possible D gene TRBD1, 5 bases. Trimming pared 0 bases from V and 1 base from J, leaving 7 bases between. CDR3 length: 15 residues. Germline V CDR1 and CDR2: KGHSY, FQNENV. The CDR3 bases are TGTGCCAGCAGCCAATCCCGACAGAGCAATCAGCCCCAGCATTTT. Its protein product is CASSQSRQSNQPQHF.

The chain joins TRBV5-1 to TRBJ2-5; 8 nucleotides align to TRBD2. The CDR3 loop spans 14 amino acids. Germline assignment: CDR1 SGHRS and CDR2 YFSETQ. J gave up 2 bases and V 6 bases, and 6 bases lay outside the gene matches. The CDR3 reads CASNGGGRQETQYF. In nucleotides, the CDR3 is TGCGCCAGCAATGGCGGGGGGCGTCAAGAGACCCAGTACTTC.

The sample holds one count of this clone. This sequence joins TRBV2 and TRBJ1-2; TRBD1 is a possible D gene (6 bases). Germline lookup yields CDR1 SNHLY and CDR2 FYNNEI. V was shortened by 3 bases and J by 8 bases, with 16 bases between the two germline ends. The CDR3 has 14 amino acids. The CDR3 protein is CASSEGAGAGGYTF. CDR3 sequence (DNA): TGTGCCAGCAGTGAGGGGGCAGGGGCTGGAGGCTACACCTTC.

A few counts support this clone. This chain uses TRBV5-1 with TRBJ1-1; D remains unclear. The CDR3 totals 14 residues. The germline V gene encodes CDR1 SGHRS and CDR2 YFSETQ. The V and J ends lost 5 bases and 3 bases respectively, with 14 bases between them. In DNA form, the CDR3 reads TGCGCCAGCAGTCTACAGTGGCCGGACACTGAAGCTTTCTTT. This translates into CASSLQWPDTEAFF. The whole variable domain, filled in from reference TRBV5-1 and TRBJ1-1, reads KAGVTQTPRYLIKTRGQQVTLSCSPISGHRSVSWYQQTPGQGLQFLFEYFSETQRNKGNFPGRFSGRQFSNSRSEMNVSTLELGDSALYLCASSLQWPDTEAFFGQGTRLTVV.

In this sample, this clone turned up once. The genes are TRBV10-3 and TRBJ1-1; perhaps TRBD1 as D (6 bases). CDR1 ENHRY and CDR2 SYGVKD come from the germline V gene. The CDR3 has 12 residues. Trimming left V 6 bases short and J 5 bases short, with 10 bases between. For the CDR3, the DNA is TGTGCCATCAGACAGGGTGAGACTGAAGCTTTCTTT. Its protein product is CAIRQGETEAFF.

The chain couples TRBV6-1 to TRBJ2-2; D is undetermined. CDR3 length: 11 residues. Trimming took 7 bases from V and 3 from J, leaving 3 bases between them. Germline CDR1 MNHNS, CDR2 SASEGT. CDR3 protein: CASIYTGELFF. The CDR3, as DNA: TGTGCCAGCATCTACACCGGGGAGCTGTTTTTT.

This clone was detected a few times. The V call is TRBV7-6, the J call TRBJ1-5; D is unclear. Germline CDR1 SGHVS, CDR2 FNYEAQ. Trimming took off 2 bases at V and 1 base at J, with 15 bases between the two ends. The CDR3 loop spans 17 amino acids. CDR3 DNA sequence: TGTGCCAGCAGCTTATTCGAGGGAGTAGTCAGCAATCAGCCCCAGCATTTT. Encoded protein: CASSLFEGVVSNQPQHF. The full variable domain, completed using reference TRBV7-6 and TRBJ1-5, is GAGVSQSPRYKVTKRGQDVALRCDPISGHVSLYWYRQALGQGPEFLTYFNYEAQQDKSGLPNDRFSAERPEGSISTLTIQRTEQRDSAMYRCASSLFEGVVSNQPQHFGDGTRLSIL.

The chain links TRBV30 to TRBJ2-7; D is possibly TRBD1 (5 bases). V was shortened by 5 bases and J by 2 bases, with 13 bases between the two germline ends. Germline CDR1 is GTSNPN and CDR2 is SVGIG (reference sequence). CDR3 size: 13 residues. As DNA, the CDR3 is TGTGCCTGGGGGCTGACAGCAACCTACGAGCAGTACTTC. It yields the protein CAWGLTATYEQYF.

The rearrangement uses TRBV15 and TRBJ1-5, with TRBD1 matching 7 bases. The V and J ends lost 3 bases and 1 base, in that order; junction bases with no gene match: 0. Germline CDR1 reads LNHNV; CDR2 reads YYDKDF (reference sequence). The CDR3 consists of 14 residues. The DNA of the CDR3 is TGTGCCACCAGCAGGACAGGGAGCAATCAGCCCCAGCATTTT. Its translation: CATSRTGSNQPQHF.

The rearrangement links TRBV7-6 to TRBJ2-7, with D perhaps TRBD2 (5 bases). The CDR3 has 12 amino acids. Per germline, CDR1 SGHVS and CDR2 FNYEAQ. V lost 6 bases and J lost 7, with 13 bases in between. The CDR3 coding sequence is TGTGCCAGCAGTTCCCCCTCGGGGGAGCAGTACTTC. Protein product: CASSSPSGEQYF.

V is TRBV29-1 and J is TRBJ2-7; 9 bases line up with TRBD2. The CDR3 runs to 13 residues. Germline trimming cut 5 bases from V and 1 base from J; bases unmatched to any gene: 3. Germline V gives CDR1 SQVTM, CDR2 ANQGSEA. CDR3 sequence (DNA): TGCAGCGTTCGTAGCGGGGGATCCTACGAGCAGTACTTC. Translating it yields CSVRSGGSYEQYF.

There are a few counts of this clone. This chain connects TRBV19 to TRBJ2-2, with D unclear. The CDR3 runs 13 residues. Trimming cost V 2 bases and J 6 bases, with 7 bases left between them. From germline, CDR1 is LNHDA and CDR2 SQIVND (reference sequence). The CDR3 sequence: CASSIPSAGELFF. CDR3 nucleotides: TGTGCCAGTAGTATACCCTCGGCCGGGGAGCTGTTTTTT.

The J gene is TRBJ1-6, the V gene TRBV9; D gene uncertain. The CDR3 consists of 12 residues. The germline V and J ends were trimmed by 5 bases and 11 bases, with 11 bases remaining between them. CDR1 SGDLS and CDR2 YYNGEE come from the germline V gene. The CDR3 coding sequence is TGTGCCAGCAGGACAACCCCCCCACCCCTCCACTTT. It specifies CASRTTPPPLHF.

The CDR3 region is CASSVSGGAYEQYF. CDR3 bases: TGTGCCAGCAGTGTTAGCGGGGGGGCCTACGAGCAGTACTTC. The chain has TRBV27 and TRBJ2-7, with 11 bases fitting TRBD2. CDR1 and CDR2 from the germline V gene are MNHEY and SMNVEV (reference sequence). The CDR3 totals 14 residues. V shed 5 bases, J shed 2 bases, and the junction held 2 bases outside the gene matches.

The genes are TRBV11-3 and TRBJ1-1; the D gene is possibly TRBD1 (5 bases). Germline V gene data show CDR1 as SGHNT and CDR2 as YENEEA. This CDR3 is 14 amino acids long. V lost 2 bases, J lost 3 bases, and 10 bases lay in between. CDR3 DNA: TGTGCCAGCAGCTTAAGTACAGGCCACACTGAAGCTTTCTTT. Protein product: CASSLSTGHTEAFF.

The rearrangement joins TRBV19 to TRBJ1-3; TRBD1 matches 11 bases. Germline CDR1 is LNHDA and CDR2 is SQIVND (reference sequence). CDR3 size: 16 residues. Germline trimming cut 4 bases from V and 8 bases from J; bases unmatched to any gene: 10. In DNA, the CDR3 is TGTGCCAGTAGTAACTCAAGGACAGGGGGCGCGGACACCATATATTTT. Its translation is CASSNSRTGGADTIYF. The full variable domain, with the rest looked up from reference TRBV19 and TRBJ1-3, is DGGITQSPKYLFRKEGQNVTLSCEQNLNHDAMYWYRQDPGQGLRLIYYSQIVNDFQKGDIAEGYSVSREKKESFPLTVTSAQKNPTAFYLCASSNSRTGGADTIYFGEGSWLTVV.

The rearrangement links TRBV15 to TRBJ2-7; the D is unclear. The germline CDR1 and CDR2 sequences are LNHNV and YYDKDF (reference sequence). The V and J ends lost 8 bases and 0 bases respectively, with 11 bases between them. CDR3 length: 13 residues. CDR3: CATGVGSSYEQYF. The CDR3 DNA reads TGTGCCACCGGTGTTGGCAGCTCCTACGAGCAGTACTTC.

J is TRBJ1-5 and V is TRBV19; 9 bases map to TRBD1. The CDR3 length is 15 residues. Germline assignment: CDR1 LNHDA and CDR2 SQIVND (reference sequence). The V segment lost 3 bases and the J segment 4 bases; nucleotides outside the gene matches: 4. CDR3 sequence reads: CASSMGTGPNQPQHF. As DNA, the CDR3 is TGTGCCAGTAGTATGGGGACAGGGCCTAATCAGCCCCAGCATTTT.

This chain links TRBV14 with TRBJ2-5, with TRBD2 matching 8 bases. Per germline, CDR1 SGHDN and CDR2 FVKESK. J was trimmed by 5 bases and V by 3 bases; bases with no gene match: 5. CDR3 length equals 14 residues. CDR3 sequence: CASSQPGGQETQYF. The CDR3 DNA reads TGTGCCAGCAGCCAGCCGGGGGGGCAGGAGACCCAGTACTTC.

The chain joins TRBV15 to TRBJ2-2, with 10 bases fitting TRBD2. Losses at the gene ends were 5 bases for V and 8 bases for J; bases not matched to a gene: 2. The CDR3 extends over 13 amino acids. The germline V gene encodes CDR1 LNHNV and CDR2 YYDKDF (reference sequence). The CDR3 coding sequence is TGTGCCACCAGCGGGACTAGCGCTGGGGAGCTGTTTTTT. This encodes CATSGTSAGELFF. Supplemented by reference TRBV15 and TRBJ2-2, the full variable domain reads DAMVIQNPRYQVTQFGKPVTLSCSQTLNHNVMYWYQQKSSQAPKLLFHYYDKDFNNEADTPDNFQSRRPNTSFCFLDIRSPGLGDTAMYLCATSGTSAGELFFGEGSRLTVL.

The rearrangement uses TRBV18 and TRBJ1-2, with 9 bases fitting TRBD1. With V trimmed by 6 bases and J by 2 bases, 4 bases remained unmatched. CDR1 is KGHSH, CDR2 LQKENI, per germline. This CDR3 contains 14 residues. The CDR3: CASSLGQGNYGYTF. The CDR3 region has the DNA TGTGCCAGCTCCCTAGGACAGGGGAACTATGGCTACACCTTC.

The chain recombines TRBV30 with TRBJ1-2; D is perhaps TRBD1 (6 bases). CDR3 length: 17 residues. Between the trimmed V and J ends, which lost 7 bases and 3 bases, there was a span of 27 bases. Germline assignment: CDR1 GTSNPN and CDR2 SVGIG (reference sequence). The CDR3 is CAFANTGSLLGDYGYTF. In DNA form, the CDR3 reads TGTGCCTTCGCCAACACAGGGAGCCTCCTTGGTGACTATGGCTACACCTTC.

V is TRBV5-4 and J is TRBJ1-1; possible D gene TRBD1, 6 bases. The V gene lost 1 base and the J gene lost 0 bases, with 7 bases spanning the gap. Per germline, CDR1 SGHNT and CDR2 YYREEE (reference sequence). The CDR3 is made up of 14 amino acids. CDR3 region: CASSLTGLNTEAFF. The DNA for the CDR3 is TGTGCCAGCAGCTTGACAGGGTTGAACACTGAAGCTTTCTTT. The full variable domain, with the rest looked up from reference TRBV5-4 and TRBJ1-1, is ETGVTQSPTHLIKTRGQQVTLRCSSQSGHNTVSWYQQALGQGPQFIFQYYREEENGRGNFPPRFSGLQFPNYSSELNVNALELDDSALYLCASSLTGLNTEAFFGQGTRLTVV.

The V call is TRBV9, the J call TRBJ1-1; 7 bases agree with TRBD1. The V gene end was trimmed by 5 bases and the J gene end by 0 bases; junction bases not matched to a gene: 7. Germline V gene lookup returns CDR1 SGDLS and CDR2 YYNGEE. The CDR3 is 15 residues long. The CDR3 spells CASSTLQGLNTEAFF. CDR3 coding DNA: TGTGCCAGCAGTACCTTACAGGGGCTGAACACTGAAGCTTTCTTT.

The genes are TRBV18 and TRBJ1-2; D may be TRBD1 (6 bases). Trimming left V 3 bases short and J 8 bases short, with 13 bases between. CDR3 size: 13 residues. CDR1 and CDR2 (germline): KGHSH, LQKENI. This CDR3 reads CASSPSGTRGYTF. CDR3 sequence (DNA): TGTGCCAGCTCACCGTCCGGGACAAGGGGCTACACCTTC.